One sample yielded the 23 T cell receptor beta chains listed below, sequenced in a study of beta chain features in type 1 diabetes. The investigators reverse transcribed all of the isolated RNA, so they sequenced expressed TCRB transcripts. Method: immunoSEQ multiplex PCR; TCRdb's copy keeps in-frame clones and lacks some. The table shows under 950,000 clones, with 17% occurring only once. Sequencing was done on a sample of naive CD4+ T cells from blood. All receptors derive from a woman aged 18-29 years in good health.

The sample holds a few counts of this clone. The CDR3 protein is CASSLRAGVLVGELFF. In nucleotides, the CDR3 is TGTGCCAGCAGTTTACGGGCAGGGGTCTTGGTCGGGGAGCTGTTTTTT. The J gene is TRBJ2-2, the V gene TRBV27; a possible D gene is TRBD1 (6 bases). The V end lost 2 bases, the J end lost 7 bases, and 17 bases lay between the germline ends. Germline V gene lookup returns CDR1 MNHEY and CDR2 SMNVEV (reference sequence). This CDR3 is built from 16 residues.

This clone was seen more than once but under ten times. The CDR3 DNA reads as TGCAGCGCCGGGACAGGTGTAGGAGAGCAGTACTTC. Its translation: CSAGTGVGEQYF. The rearrangement uses TRBV29-1 and TRBJ2-7; 8 bases match TRBD1. CDR3 length: 12 amino acids. The germline V gene encodes CDR1 SQVTM and CDR2 ANQGSEA. V shed 7 bases, J shed 7 bases, and the junction held 9 bases outside the gene matches.

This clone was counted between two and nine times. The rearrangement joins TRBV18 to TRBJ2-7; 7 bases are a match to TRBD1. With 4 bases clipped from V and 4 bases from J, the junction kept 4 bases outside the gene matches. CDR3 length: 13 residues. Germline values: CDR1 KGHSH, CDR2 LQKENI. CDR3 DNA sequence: TGTGCCAGCTCACTCGGACAGGAGTACGAGCAGTACTTC. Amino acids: CASSLGQEYEQYF.

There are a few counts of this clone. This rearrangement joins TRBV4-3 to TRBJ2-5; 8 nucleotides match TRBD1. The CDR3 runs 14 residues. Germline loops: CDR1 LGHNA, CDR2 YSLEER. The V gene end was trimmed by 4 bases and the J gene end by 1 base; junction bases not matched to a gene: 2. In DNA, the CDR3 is TGCGCCAGCAGCCGTGGACAGGGCCAAGAGACCCAGTACTTC. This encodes CASSRGQGQETQYF.

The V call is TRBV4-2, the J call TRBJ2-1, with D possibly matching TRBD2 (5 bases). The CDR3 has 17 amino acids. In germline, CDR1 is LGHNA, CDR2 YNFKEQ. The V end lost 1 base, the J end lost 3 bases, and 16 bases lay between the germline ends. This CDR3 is CASSQVSLASGYNEQFF. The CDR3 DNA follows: TGTGCCAGCAGCCAAGTATCTCTAGCATCCGGCTACAATGAGCAGTTCTTC.

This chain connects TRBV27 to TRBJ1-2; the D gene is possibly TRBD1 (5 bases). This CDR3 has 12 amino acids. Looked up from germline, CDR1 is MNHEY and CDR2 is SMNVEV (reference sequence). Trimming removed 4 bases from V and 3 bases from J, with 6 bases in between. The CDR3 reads CASSSGYYGYTF. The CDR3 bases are TGTGCCAGCAGTTCAGGGTACTATGGCTACACCTTC.

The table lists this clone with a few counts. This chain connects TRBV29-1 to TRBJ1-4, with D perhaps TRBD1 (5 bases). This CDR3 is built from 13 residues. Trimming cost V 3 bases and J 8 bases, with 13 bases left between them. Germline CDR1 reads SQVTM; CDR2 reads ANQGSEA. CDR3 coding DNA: TGCAGCGTTGAGACGTCGGGGGGGGAAAAACTGTTTTTT. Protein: CSVETSGGEKLFF.

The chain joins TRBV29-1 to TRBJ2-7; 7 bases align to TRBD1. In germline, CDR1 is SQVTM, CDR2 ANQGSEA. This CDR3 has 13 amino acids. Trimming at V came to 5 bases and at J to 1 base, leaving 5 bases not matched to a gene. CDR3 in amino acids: CSVSTGQSYEQYF. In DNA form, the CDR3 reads TGCAGCGTTAGTACGGGACAGTCCTACGAGCAGTACTTC.

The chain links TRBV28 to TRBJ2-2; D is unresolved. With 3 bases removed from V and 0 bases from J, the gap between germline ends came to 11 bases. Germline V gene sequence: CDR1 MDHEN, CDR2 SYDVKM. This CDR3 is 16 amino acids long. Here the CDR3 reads CASSFPVTANTGELFF. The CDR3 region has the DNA TGTGCCAGCAGTTTTCCAGTCACGGCGAACACCGGGGAGCTGTTTTTT.

The CDR3 coding sequence is TGTGCCAGCAGCAAAACTCCTCCAGGACAGGGGTGGAATGAGCAGTTCTTC. Translating it yields CASSKTPPGQGWNEQFF. The chain carries TRBV21-1 and TRBJ2-1; the table's TRBD1 call for D was not verified on the DNA. TRBV21-1 is a documented pseudogene. The length of the CDR3 is 17 residues.

The CDR3, as DNA: TGCGCCAGCAGCCCCGGACTCGACCGTCCGTACGAGCAGTACTTC. Amino acids: CASSPGLDRPYEQYF. V gene TRBV5-1 combines with J gene TRBJ2-7; tentative D call: TRBD2 (5 bases). V gave up 4 bases and J gave up 4 bases, with 18 bases separating them. The CDR3 loop spans 15 amino acids. The V gene's germline CDR1 is SGHRS and CDR2 YFSETQ.

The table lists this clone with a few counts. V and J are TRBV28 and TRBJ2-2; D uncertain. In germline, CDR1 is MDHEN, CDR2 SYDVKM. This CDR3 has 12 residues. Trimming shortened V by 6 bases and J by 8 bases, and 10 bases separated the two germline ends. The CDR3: CASRDTLGELFF. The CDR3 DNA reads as TGTGCCAGCAGGGATACCTTGGGGGAGCTGTTTTTT.

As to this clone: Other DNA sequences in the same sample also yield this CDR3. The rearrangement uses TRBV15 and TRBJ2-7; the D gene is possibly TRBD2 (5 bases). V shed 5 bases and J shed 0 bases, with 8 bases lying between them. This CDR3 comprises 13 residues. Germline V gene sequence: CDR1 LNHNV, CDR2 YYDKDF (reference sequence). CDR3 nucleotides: TGTGCCACCAGCCGGGATTACTCCTACGAGCAGTACTTC. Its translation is CATSRDYSYEQYF.

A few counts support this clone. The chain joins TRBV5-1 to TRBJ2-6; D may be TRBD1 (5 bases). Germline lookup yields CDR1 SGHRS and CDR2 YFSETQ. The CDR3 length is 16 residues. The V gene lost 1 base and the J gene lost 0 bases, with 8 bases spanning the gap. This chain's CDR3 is CASSLLTGSGANVLTF. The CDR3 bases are TGCGCCAGCAGCTTGCTAACAGGCTCTGGGGCCAACGTCCTGACTTTC.

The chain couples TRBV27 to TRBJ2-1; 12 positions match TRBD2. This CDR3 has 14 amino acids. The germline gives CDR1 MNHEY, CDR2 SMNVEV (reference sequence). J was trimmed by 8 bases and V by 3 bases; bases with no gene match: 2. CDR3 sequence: CASSFTSGRHEQFF. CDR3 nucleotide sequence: TGTGCCAGCAGTTTTACTAGCGGGAGGCATGAGCAGTTCTTC.

The CDR3 reads CASSPNEIAQETQYF. The CDR3, as DNA: TGTGCCAGCTCACCTAATGAGATCGCCCAAGAGACCCAGTACTTC. This sequence joins TRBV18 and TRBJ2-5; the D is unclear. V gave up 3 bases and J gave up 1 base, with 12 bases separating them. From germline, CDR1 is KGHSH and CDR2 LQKENI. The CDR3 spans 15 residues.

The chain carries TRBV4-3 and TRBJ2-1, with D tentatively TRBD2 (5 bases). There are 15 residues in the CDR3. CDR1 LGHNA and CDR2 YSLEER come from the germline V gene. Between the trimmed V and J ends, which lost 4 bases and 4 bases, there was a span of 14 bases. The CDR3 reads CASSPWPEVYNEQFF. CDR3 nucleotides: TGCGCCAGCAGCCCCTGGCCGGAGGTGTACAATGAGCAGTTCTTC.

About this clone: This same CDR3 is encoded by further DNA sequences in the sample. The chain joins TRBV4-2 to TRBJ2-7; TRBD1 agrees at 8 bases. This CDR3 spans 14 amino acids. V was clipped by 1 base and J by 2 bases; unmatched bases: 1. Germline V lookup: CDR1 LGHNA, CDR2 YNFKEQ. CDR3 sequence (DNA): TGTGCCAGCAGCCAAGGACAGGGGACCTACGAGCAGTACTTC. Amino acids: CASSQGQGTYEQYF.

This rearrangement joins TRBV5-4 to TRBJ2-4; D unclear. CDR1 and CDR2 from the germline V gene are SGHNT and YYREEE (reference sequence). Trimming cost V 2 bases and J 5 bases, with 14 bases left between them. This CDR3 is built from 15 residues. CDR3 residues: CASSFNLGRENIQYF. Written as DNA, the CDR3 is TGTGCCAGCAGCTTCAACCTGGGCAGAGAAAACATTCAGTACTTC.

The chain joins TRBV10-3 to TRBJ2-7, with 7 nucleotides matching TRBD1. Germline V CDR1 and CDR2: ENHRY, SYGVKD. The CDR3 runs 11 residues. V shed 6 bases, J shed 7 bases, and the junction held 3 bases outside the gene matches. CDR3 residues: CAIRTGLEQYF. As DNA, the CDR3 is TGTGCCATCAGGACAGGGTTGGAGCAGTACTTC.

The CDR3 nucleotides are TGTGCCAGCTCACCACCGAACCTCTACTATGGCTACACCTTC. Amino acid sequence: CASSPPNLYYGYTF. V gene TRBV18 combines with J gene TRBJ1-2; no definite D call. This CDR3 is built from 14 residues. CDR1 is KGHSH, CDR2 LQKENI, per germline. V dropped 0 bases and J dropped 3 bases, with 8 bases sitting between them.

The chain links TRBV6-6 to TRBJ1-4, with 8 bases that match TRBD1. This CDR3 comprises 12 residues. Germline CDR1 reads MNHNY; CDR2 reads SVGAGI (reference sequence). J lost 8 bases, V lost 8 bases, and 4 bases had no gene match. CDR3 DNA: TGTGCCAGCCGGGCAGGGGGCGAAAAACTGTTTTTT. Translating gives CASRAGGEKLFF.

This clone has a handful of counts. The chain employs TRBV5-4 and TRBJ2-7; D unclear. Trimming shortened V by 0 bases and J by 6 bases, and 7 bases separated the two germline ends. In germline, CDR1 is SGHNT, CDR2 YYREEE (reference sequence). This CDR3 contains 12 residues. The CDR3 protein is CASSLELGEQYF. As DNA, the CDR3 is TGTGCCAGCAGCTTGGAGCTTGGCGAGCAGTACTTC.